This T cell receptor (beta chain) was found in a study of breast tumors, draining lymph nodes, adjacent tissues. General observations from the study: Luminal-like breast cancer showed significantly greater tumor-nontumor repertoire similarity than basal-like breast cancer did. Findings are consistent with lymph node origin and intratumoral expansion of most tumor T cells. The lymph node origin of tumor T cells was framed as consistent with a hypothesis, not demonstrated. Compared with lymph nodes, tumors were less diverse; compared with nontumor tissue, more.

Breast cancer patients provided tissue from their axillary draining lymph nodes. This clonotype was detected ten times or more. Its antigen remains unknown. TCRdb re-called the multiplex PCR reads through MiXCR, storing one row per CDR3 protein. Here the sample spans 130,000 or so distinct CDR3 sequences, approximately 20% being singletons. The material sequenced was axillary lymph node tissue. This sequence originates from a female donor with breast cancer. Some clones in this sample may be carry-over from other donors' samples.

CDR3 sequence reads: CASSGGQGAGETQYF. The DNA of the CDR3 is TGTGCCAGCAGCGGGGGACAGGGGGCGGGAGAGACCCAGTACTTC. The chain has TRBV9 and TRBJ2-5; 12 nucleotides match TRBD1. The junction had 4 bases not matched to a gene; V was cut back by 3 bases and J by 4 bases. Germline CDR1 reads SGDLS; CDR2 reads YYNGEE. This CDR3 contains 15 residues.